This T cell receptor (beta chain) was identified in a study of identifying expanded T cells in peripheral blood. The CDR3 loop spans 15 amino acids. Germline V CDR1 and CDR2: KGHSH, LQKENI. With 6 bases clipped from V and 3 bases from J, the junction kept 7 bases outside the gene matches. Data came from immunoSEQ multiplex PCR; TCRdb stores just in-frame clones and leaves some out. The profile shows 85,000 to 90,000 clones, approximately 83% of them singletons. V and J are TRBV18 and TRBJ1-3, with TRBD1 identical over 8 bases. Sequencing was done on a sample of blood. The sequence derives from a person aged 18-70 years in good health. The CDR3 DNA reads as TGTGCCAGCTCGTCTACAGGGACAGGTGGAAACACCATATATTTT. Translated, it gives CASSSTGTGGNTIYF.